This T cell receptor beta chain was recorded in a study of blood T cell repertoires in COVID-19. Study-level background: Acute and convalescent COVID-19 specimens originated in the United States, Italy and Spain. The cDNA or gDNA used as material had been derived from T cells, B-cell-depleted T cells, or PBMCs.

CDR3 size: 15 residues. Trimming left V 0 bases short and J 1 base short, with 11 bases between. The germline gives CDR1 SGHRS, CDR2 YFSETQ. Per the original methods: Amplification of reference gene primers provided the estimated nucleated cell counts. Repertoires were generated with immunoSEQ multiplex PCR, while TCRdb's copy carries only in-frame clones and drops some. The DNA gave D and trimming, while V, J and clone size come from that table. The sample holds about 130,000 clones, about four fifths seen once. The material sequenced was peripheral blood. V usage is TRBV5-1 and J usage is TRBJ2-7; maybe TRBD1 (5 bases). The TCR sequence derives from a man between 40 and 49 years old with active or convalescent COVID-19. The CDR3 here is CASSLEQDLSYEQYF. CDR3 bases: TGCGCCAGCAGCTTGGAACAGGATTTATCCTACGAGCAGTACTTC.